This T cell receptor beta chain was profiled in a study of cytomegalovirus exposure and HLA in healthy donors. Study outcomes and limitations: Earlier analysis looked at TCR beta V segments, and most were productive about 87% or about 30% of the time.

60 Vbeta and 13 Jbeta primers were used in PCR. The method was immunoSEQ multiplex PCR; TCRdb's version includes in-frame clones alone and lacks a portion of them. The sample yields 150,000 to 200,000 clones, 80% seen once. This clone was seen only a few times. The antigen is undetermined. The CDR3 carries no conserved terminal phenylalanine or tryptophan, so it likely arises from a read error. Sequencing used PBMCs. This clonotype was sampled from a man younger than 35 in good health and CMV-seropositive.

CDR3 residues: CASSPTSNSPLHL. CDR3 nucleotide sequence: TGTGCCAGCTCACCAACAAGTAATTCACCCCTCCACCTT. V gene TRBV18 combines with J gene TRBJ1-6; the D is unclear. The V gene lost 2 bases and the J gene lost 6 bases, with 5 bases spanning the gap. Germline V CDR1 and CDR2: KGHSH, LQKENI. The length of the CDR3 is 13 residues.